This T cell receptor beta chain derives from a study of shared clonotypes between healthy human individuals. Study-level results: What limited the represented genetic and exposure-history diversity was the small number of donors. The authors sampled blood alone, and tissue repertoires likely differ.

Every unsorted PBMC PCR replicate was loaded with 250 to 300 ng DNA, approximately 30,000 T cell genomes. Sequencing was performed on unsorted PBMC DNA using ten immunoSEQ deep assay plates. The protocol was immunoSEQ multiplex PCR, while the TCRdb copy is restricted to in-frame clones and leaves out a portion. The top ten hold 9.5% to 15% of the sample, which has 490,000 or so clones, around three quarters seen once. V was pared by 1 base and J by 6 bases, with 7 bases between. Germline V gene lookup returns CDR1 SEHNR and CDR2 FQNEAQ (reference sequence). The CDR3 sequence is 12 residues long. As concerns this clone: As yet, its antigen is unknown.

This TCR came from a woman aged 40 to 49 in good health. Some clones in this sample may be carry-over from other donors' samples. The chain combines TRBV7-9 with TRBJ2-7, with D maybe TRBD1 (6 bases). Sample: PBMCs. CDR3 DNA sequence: TGTGCCAGCAGCTTAGGAGGGGGCGAGCAGTACTTC. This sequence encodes CASSLGGGEQYF.